This T cell receptor (beta chain) derives from a study of T cell repertoires in cytomegalovirus infection (dated by TCRdb to the late 2010s). At the level of the whole study: The HLA type of each donor mattered for the analysis, because public TCR beta signatures pointed to carriage of CMV infection along with the matching HLA type.

V ends up 2 bases short and J 10 bases short, with an unmatched junction base count of 23. Counted from cysteine to phenylalanine, this CDR3 has 18 amino acids. Only the CDR3 DNA is retained, 54 bases long and in frame from the first base. The CDR1 and CDR2 encoded by the germline V gene are MNHEY and SVGEGT. Findings and caveats that apply to the study as a whole: In both this cohort and an independent roughly 360-donor cohort, the cumulative frequency of public TCR beta family members distinguished carriers of CMV infection plus the relevant HLA type. The ex vivo response was dominated by HLA-C-restricted CMV-specific TCR beta clonotypes, and the single most frequent clonotype in two of eight donors was supplied by these HLA-C-restricted clonotypes.

The reads were generated on an Illumina HiSeq 1500. The raw public reads went through TCRdb reprocessing: fastp at Q25, MiXCR clone calling, in-frame beta chains kept. All rows with the same CDR3 protein become a single entry with the most common DNA and genes. This sample lists around 320,000 distinct CDR3 sequences; 9.5% were detected once. The ten largest clones add up to roughly 4% of the sample. In its sample, this clonotype was seen many times. The antigen it binds to is not known. No much larger clone is present one base from it, and per-base qualities are unavailable. Sequencing was done on a sample of PBMCs. The sequence is built from TRBV6-2 or TRBV6-3 and TRBJ2-7; 7 bases in the middle match TRBD2. This receptor was identified in a human donor in good health (CMV status not recorded). Some clones in this sample may be carry-over from other donors' samples. The DNA sequence is as follows: TGTGCCAGCAGTTACCAGAGGGGAGCGGGGAGATTAGGCGTGGACCAGTACTTC. It codes for CASSYQRGAGRLGVDQYF.